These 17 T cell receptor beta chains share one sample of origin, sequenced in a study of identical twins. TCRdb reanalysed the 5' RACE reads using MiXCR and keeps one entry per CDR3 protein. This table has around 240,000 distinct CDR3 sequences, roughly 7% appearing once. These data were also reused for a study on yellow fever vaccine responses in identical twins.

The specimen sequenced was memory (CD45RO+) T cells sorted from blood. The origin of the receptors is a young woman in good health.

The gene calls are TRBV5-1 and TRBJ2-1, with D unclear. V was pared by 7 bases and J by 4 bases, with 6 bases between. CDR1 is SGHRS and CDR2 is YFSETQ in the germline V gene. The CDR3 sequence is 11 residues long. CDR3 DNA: TGCGCCAGCGGAATATACAATGAGCAGTTCTTC. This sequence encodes CASGIYNEQFF.

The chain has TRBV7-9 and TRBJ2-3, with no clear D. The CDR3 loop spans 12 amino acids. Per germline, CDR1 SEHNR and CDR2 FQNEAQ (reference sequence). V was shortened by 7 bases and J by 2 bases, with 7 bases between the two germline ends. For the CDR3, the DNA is TGTGCCAGCACCTTCGCCACAGATACGCAGTATTTT. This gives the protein CASTFATDTQYF. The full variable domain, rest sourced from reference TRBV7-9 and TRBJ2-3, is DTGVSQNPRHKITKRGQNVTFRCDPISEHNRLYWYRQTLGQGPEFLTYFQNEAQLEKSRLLSDRFSAERPKGSFSTLEIQRTEQGDSAMYLCASTFATDTQYFGPGTRLTVL.

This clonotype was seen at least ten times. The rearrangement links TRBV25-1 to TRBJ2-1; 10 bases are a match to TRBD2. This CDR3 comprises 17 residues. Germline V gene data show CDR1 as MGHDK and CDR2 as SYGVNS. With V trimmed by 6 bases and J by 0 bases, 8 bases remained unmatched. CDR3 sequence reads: CASRPTSGLSSYNEQFF. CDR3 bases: TGTGCCAGCAGGCCGACTAGCGGGCTGAGCTCCTACAATGAGCAGTTCTTC.

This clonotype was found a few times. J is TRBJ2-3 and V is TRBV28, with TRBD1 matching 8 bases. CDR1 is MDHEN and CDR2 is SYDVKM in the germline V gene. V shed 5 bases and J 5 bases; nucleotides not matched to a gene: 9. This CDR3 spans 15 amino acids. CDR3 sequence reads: CASSPADRVGDTQYF. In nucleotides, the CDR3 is TGTGCCAGCAGTCCCGCGGACAGGGTAGGAGATACGCAGTATTTT.

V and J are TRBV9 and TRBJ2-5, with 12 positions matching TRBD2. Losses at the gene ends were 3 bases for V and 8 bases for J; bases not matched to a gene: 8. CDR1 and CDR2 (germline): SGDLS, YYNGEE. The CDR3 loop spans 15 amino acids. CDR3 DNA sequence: TGTGCCAGCAGCGGAGGGACTAGCGGGTACTCTACCCAGTACTTC. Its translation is CASSGGTSGYSTQYF. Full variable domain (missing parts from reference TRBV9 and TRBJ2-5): DSGVTQTPKHLITATGQRVTLRCSPRSGDLSVYWYQQSLDQGLQFLIQYYNGEERAKGNILERFSAQQFPDLHSELNLSSLELGDSALYFCASSGGTSGYSTQYFGPGTRLLVL.

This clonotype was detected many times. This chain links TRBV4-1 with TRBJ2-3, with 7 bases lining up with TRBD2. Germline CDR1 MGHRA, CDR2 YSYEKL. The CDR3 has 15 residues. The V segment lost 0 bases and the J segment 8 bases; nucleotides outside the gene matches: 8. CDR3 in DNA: TGCGCCAGCAGCCAAGATAGGGCCGGACTAGGTACGCAGTATTTT. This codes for CASSQDRAGLGTQYF.

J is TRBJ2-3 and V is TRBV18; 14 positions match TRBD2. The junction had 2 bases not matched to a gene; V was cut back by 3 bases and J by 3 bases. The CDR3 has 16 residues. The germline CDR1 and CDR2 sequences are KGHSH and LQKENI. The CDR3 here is CASSPGLAGATDTQYF. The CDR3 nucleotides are TGTGCCAGCTCACCGGGACTAGCGGGAGCAACAGATACGCAGTATTTT.

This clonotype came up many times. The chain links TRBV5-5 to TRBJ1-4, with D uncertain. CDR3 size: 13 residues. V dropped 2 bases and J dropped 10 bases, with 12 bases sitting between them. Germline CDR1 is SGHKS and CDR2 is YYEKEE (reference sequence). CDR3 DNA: TGTGCCAGCAGCTTCACCCAAGAAAGAAAACTGTTTTTT. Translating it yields CASSFTQERKLFF. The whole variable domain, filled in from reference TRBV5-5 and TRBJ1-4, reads DAGVTQSPTHLIKTRGQQVTLRCSPISGHKSVSWYQQVLGQGPQFIFQYYEKEERGRGNFPDRFSARQFPNYSSELNVNALLLGDSALYLCASSFTQERKLFFGSGTQLSVL.

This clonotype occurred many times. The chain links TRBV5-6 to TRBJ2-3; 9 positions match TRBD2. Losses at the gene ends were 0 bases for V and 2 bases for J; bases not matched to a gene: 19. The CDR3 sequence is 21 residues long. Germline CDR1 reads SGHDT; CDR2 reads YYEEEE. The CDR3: CASSLAGFRLAEGSVTDTQYF. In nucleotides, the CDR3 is TGTGCCAGCAGCTTGGCAGGGTTTCGACTAGCGGAGGGCTCCGTCACAGATACGCAGTATTTT.

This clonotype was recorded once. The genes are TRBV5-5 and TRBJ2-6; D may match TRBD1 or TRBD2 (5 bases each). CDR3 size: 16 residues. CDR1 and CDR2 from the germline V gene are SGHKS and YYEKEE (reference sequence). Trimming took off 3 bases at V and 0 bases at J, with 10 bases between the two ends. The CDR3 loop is CASSSGRGSGANVLTF. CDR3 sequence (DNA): TGTGCCAGCAGCTCGGGACGGGGCTCTGGGGCCAACGTCCTGACTTTC.

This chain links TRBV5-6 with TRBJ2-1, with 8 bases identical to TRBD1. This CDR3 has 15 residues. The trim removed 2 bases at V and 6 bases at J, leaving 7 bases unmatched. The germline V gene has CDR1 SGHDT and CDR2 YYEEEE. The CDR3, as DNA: TGTGCCAGCAGCTTTCTCAGGACAGGGACCAATGAGCAGTTCTTC. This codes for CASSFLRTGTNEQFF.

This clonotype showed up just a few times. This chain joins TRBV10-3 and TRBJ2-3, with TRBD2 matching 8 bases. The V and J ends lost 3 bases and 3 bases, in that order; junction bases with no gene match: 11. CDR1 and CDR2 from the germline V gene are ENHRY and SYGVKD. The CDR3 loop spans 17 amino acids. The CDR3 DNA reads TGTGCCATCAGTGAATTACAGCGGGGGCACGGGACAGATACGCAGTATTTT. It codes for CAISELQRGHGTDTQYF.

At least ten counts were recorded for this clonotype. The CDR3 spells CASTPDRLFGKLFF. CDR3 nucleotides: TGTGCCAGCACGCCGGACAGGCTATTTGGAAAACTGTTTTTT. This rearrangement joins TRBV12-3 or TRBV12-4 to TRBJ1-4, with 7 bases identical to TRBD1. Losses at the gene ends were 7 bases for V and 10 bases for J; bases not matched to a gene: 12. CDR3 size: 14 residues.

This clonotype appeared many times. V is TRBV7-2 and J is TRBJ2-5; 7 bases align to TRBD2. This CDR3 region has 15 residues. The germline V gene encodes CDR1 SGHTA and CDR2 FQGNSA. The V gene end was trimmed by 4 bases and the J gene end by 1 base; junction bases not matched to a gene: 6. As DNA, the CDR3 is TGTGCCAGCAGCTCGTTAGCGGGCCTCCAAGAGACCCAGTACTTC. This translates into CASSSLAGLQETQYF.

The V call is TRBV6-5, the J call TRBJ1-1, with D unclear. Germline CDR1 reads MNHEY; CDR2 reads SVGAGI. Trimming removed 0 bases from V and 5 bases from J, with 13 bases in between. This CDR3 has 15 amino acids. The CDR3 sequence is CASSYSTRMRTEAFF. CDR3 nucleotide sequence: TGTGCCAGCAGTTACTCCACCAGGATGAGGACTGAAGCTTTCTTT.

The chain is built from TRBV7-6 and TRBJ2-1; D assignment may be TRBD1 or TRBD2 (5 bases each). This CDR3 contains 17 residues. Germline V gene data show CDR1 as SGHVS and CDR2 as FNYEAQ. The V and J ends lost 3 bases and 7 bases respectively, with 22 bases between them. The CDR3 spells CASSLGTGTTGGNEQFF. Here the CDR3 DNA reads TGTGCCAGCAGCTTGGGGACCGGGACCACTGGTGGGAATGAGCAGTTCTTC.

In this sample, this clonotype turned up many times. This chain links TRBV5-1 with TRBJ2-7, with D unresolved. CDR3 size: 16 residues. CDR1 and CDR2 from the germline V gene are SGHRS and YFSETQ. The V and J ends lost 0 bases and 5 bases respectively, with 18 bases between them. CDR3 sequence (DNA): TGCGCCAGCAGCTTGGGTCACGGCGGTCGCGAGAACGAGCAGTACTTC. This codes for CASSLGHGGRENEQYF.